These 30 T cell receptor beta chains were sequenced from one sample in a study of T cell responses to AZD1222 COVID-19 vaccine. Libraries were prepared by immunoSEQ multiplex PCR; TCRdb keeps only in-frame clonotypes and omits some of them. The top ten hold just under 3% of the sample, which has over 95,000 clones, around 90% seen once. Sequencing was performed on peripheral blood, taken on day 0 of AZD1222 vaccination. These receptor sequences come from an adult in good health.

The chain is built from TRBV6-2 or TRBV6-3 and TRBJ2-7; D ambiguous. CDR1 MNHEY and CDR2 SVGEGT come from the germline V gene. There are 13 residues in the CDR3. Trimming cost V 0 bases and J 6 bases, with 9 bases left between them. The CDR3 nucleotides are TGTGCCAGCAGTTACTCTCCTACGGGCGAGCAGTACGTC. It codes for CASSYSPTGEQYV.

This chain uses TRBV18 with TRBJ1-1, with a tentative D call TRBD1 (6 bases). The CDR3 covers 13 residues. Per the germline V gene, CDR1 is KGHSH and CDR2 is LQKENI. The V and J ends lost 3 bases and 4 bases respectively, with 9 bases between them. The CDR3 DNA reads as TGTGCCAGCTCACCGAGGGGGGGCACTGAAGCTTTCTTT. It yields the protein CASSPRGGTEAFF.

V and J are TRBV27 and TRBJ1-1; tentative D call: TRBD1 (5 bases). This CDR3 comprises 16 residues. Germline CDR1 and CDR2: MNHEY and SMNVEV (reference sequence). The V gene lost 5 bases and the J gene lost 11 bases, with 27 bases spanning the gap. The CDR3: CASSPGRSLLAGGAFF. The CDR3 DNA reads TGTGCCAGCAGTCCGGGACGATCCCTCCTGGCGGGTGGGGCTTTCTTT.

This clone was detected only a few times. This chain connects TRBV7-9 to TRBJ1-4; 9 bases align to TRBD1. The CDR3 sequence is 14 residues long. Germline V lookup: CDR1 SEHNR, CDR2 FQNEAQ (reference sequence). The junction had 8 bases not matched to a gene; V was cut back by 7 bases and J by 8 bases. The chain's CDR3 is CASTGRTGEEKLFF. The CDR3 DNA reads TGTGCCAGCACCGGGAGGACAGGGGAGGAAAAACTGTTTTTT.

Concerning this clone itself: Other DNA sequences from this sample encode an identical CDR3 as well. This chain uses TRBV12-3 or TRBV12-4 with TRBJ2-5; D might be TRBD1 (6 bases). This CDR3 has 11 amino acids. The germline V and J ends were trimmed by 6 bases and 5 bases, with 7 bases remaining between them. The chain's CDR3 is CASSQGETQYF. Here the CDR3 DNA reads TGTGCCAGCAGCCAGGGGGAGACCCAGTACTTC.

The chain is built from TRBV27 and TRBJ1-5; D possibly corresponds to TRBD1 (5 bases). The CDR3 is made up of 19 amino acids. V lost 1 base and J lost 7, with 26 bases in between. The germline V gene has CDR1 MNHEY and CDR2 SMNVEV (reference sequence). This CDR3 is CASSLWGLGLGGSEQPQHF. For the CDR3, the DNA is TGTGCCAGCAGTTTATGGGGTCTGGGGCTTGGGGGGTCCGAGCAGCCCCAGCATTTT.

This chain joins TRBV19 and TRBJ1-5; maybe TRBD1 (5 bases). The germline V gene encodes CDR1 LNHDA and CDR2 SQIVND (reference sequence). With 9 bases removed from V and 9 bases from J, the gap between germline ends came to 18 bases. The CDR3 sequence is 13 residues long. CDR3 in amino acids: CASEVGPGGPQHF. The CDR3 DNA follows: TGTGCCAGCGAGGTGGGCCCTGGGGGGCCCCAGCATTTT.

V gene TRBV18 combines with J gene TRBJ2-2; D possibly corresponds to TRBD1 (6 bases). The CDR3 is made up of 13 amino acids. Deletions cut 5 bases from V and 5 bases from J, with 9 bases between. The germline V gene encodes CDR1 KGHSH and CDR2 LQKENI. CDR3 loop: CASSSRGTGELFF. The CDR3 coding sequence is TGTGCCAGCTCATCCAGGGGAACCGGGGAGCTGTTTTTT.

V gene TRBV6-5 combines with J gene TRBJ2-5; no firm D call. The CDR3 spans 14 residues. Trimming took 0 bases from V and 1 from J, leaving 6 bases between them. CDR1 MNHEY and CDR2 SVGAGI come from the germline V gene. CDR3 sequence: CASSYSTPQETQYF. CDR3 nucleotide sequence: TGTGCCAGCAGTTACTCGACACCCCAAGAGACCCAGTACTTC.

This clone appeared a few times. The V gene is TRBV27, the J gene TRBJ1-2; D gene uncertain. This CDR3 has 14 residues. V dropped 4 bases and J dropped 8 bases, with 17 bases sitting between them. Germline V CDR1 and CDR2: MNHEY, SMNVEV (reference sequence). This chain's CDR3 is CASSSTDLVGGYTF. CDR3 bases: TGTGCCAGCAGTTCTACGGACCTGGTAGGGGGCTACACCTTC.

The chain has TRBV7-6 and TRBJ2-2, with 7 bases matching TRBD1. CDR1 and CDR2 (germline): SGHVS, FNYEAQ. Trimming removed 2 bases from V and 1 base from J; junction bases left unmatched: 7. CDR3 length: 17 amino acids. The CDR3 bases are TGTGCCAGCAGCTTAAACCGGGACAGAGTGAACACCGGGGAGCTGTTTTTT. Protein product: CASSLNRDRVNTGELFF. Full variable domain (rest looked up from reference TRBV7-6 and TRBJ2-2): GAGVSQSPRYKVTKRGQDVALRCDPISGHVSLYWYRQALGQGPEFLTYFNYEAQQDKSGLPNDRFSAERPEGSISTLTIQRTEQRDSAMYRCASSLNRDRVNTGELFFGEGSRLTVL.

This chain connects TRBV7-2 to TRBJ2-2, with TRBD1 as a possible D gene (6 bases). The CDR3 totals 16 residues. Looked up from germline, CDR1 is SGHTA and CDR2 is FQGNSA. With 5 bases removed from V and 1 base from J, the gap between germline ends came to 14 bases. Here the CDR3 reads CASSRRAGVNTGELFF. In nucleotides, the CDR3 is TGTGCCAGCAGCCGCCGGGCAGGGGTGAACACCGGGGAGCTGTTTTTT.

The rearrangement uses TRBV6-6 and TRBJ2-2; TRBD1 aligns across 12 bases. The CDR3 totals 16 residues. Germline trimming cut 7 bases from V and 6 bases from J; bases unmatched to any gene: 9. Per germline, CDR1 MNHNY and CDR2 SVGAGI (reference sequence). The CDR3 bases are TGTGCCAGCACCCCCCTTGGGACAGGGGGCTCCGGGGAGCTGTTTTTT. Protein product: CASTPLGTGGSGELFF.

Here the CDR3 DNA reads TGTGCCAGCAGCTTACCCGGGACAGTGCTAGGCTATGGCTACACCTTC. This codes for CASSLPGTVLGYGYTF. The chain combines TRBV7-2 with TRBJ1-2; 7 positions agree with TRBD1. Per the germline V gene, CDR1 is SGHTA and CDR2 is FQGNSA. V gave up 2 bases and J gave up 4 bases; unmatched junction bases: 10. This CDR3 is 16 amino acids long.

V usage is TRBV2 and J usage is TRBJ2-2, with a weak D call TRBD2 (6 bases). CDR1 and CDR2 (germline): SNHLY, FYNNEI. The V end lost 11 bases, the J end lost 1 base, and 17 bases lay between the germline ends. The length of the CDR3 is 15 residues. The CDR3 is CAAPRRALNTGELFF. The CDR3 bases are TGTGCCGCCCCACGGAGGGCGTTGAACACCGGGGAGCTGTTTTTT.

The CDR3 region is CASSRQVGTEAFF. The CDR3 DNA reads TGTGCCAGCAGCAGACAGGTGGGCACTGAAGCTTTCTTT. This rearrangement joins TRBV7-2 to TRBJ1-1; TRBD1 might be the D (6 bases). The CDR3 loop spans 13 amino acids. V was shortened by 5 bases and J by 4 bases, with 11 bases between the two germline ends. Per the germline V gene, CDR1 is SGHTA and CDR2 is FQGNSA.

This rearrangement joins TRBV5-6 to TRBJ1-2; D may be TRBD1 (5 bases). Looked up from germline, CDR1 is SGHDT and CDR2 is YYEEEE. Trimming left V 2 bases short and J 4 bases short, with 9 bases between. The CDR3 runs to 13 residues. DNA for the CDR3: TGTGCCAGCAGCTTAGGGGCGCCCTATGGCTACACCTTC. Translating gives CASSLGAPYGYTF.

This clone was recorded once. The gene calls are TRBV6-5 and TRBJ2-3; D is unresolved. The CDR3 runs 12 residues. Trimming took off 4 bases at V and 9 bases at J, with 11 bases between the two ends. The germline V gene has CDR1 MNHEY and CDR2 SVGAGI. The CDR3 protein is CASSSTSRTQYF. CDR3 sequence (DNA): TGTGCCAGCAGTTCGACGTCGCGAACGCAGTATTTT.

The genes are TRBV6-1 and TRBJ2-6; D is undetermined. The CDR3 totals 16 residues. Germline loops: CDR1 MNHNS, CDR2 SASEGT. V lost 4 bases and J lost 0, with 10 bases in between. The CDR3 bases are TGTGCCAGCAGTGCGAGGACCACCTCTGGGGCCAACGTCCTGACTTTC. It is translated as CASSARTTSGANVLTF.

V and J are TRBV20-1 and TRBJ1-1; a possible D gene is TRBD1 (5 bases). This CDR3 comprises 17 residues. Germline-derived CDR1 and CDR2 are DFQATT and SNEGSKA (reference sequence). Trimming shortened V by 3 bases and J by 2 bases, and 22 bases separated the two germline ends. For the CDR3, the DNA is TGCAGTGCTAGTCGGTTTATCCGGGGGACCCCTAACACTGAAGCTTTCTTT. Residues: CSASRFIRGTPNTEAFF.

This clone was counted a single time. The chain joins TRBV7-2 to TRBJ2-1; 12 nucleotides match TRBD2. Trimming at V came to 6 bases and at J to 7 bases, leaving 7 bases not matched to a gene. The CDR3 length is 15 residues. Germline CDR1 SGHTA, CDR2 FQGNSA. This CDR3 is CASRQTSGGRNEQFF. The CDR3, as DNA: TGTGCCAGCAGGCAAACTAGCGGGGGGAGGAATGAGCAGTTCTTC.

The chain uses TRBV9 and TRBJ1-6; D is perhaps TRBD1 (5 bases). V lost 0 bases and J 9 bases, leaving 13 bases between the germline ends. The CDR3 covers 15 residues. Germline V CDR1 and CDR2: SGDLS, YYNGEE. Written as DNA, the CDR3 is TGTGCCAGCAGCGTAGCTTCCCAGGGAATTTCACCCCTCCACTTT. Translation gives CASSVASQGISPLHF.

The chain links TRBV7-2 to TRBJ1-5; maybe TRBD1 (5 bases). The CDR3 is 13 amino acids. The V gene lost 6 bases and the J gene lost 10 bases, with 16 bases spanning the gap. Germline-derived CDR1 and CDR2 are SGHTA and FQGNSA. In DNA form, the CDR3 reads TGTGCCAGCAGTAGCCCGGGGCCTAAACCCCAGCATTTT. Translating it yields CASSSPGPKPQHF.

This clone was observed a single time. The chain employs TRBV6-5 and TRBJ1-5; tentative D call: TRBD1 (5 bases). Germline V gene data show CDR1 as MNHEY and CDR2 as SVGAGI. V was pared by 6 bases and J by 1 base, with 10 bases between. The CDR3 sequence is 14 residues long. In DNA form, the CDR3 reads TGTGCCAGCAGCCGGGGGGACAGCAATCAGCCCCAGCATTTT. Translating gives CASSRGDSNQPQHF.

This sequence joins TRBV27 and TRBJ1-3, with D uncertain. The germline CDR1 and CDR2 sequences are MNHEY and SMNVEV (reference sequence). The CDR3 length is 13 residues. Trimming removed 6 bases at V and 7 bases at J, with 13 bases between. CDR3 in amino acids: CASSLGPANTIYF. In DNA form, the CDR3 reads TGTGCCAGCAGCCTGGGCCCAGCGAACACCATATATTTT.

The CDR3: CASRTTTGEGPQHF. As DNA, the CDR3 is TGTGCCAGCAGAACTACGACAGGGGAGGGGCCCCAGCATTTT. The chain couples TRBV7-8 to TRBJ1-5; 8 bases match TRBD1. The CDR3 spans 14 residues. V shed 6 bases, J shed 9 bases, and the junction held 10 bases outside the gene matches. In germline, CDR1 is SGHVS, CDR2 FQNEAQ. Drawing the rest from reference TRBV7-8 and TRBJ1-5, the complete variable domain is GAGVSQSPRYKVAKRGQDVALRCDPISGHVSLFWYQQALGQGPEFLTYFQNEAQLDKSGLPSDRFFAERPEGSVSTLKIQRTQQEDSAVYLCASRTTTGEGPQHFGDGTRLSIL.

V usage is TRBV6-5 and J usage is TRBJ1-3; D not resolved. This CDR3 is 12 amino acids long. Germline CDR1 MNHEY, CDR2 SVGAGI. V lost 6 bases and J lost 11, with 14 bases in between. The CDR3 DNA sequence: TGTGCCAGCAGCTCTCCCCGCGGGGCCATATATTTT. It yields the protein CASSSPRGAIYF.

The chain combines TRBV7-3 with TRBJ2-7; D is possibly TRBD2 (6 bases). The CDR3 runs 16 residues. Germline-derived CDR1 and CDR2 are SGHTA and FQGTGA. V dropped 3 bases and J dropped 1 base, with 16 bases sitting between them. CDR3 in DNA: TGTGCCAGCAGCTTCCTTGGGGGGAGTAGATCCTACGAGCAGTACGTC. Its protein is CASSFLGGSRSYEQYV.

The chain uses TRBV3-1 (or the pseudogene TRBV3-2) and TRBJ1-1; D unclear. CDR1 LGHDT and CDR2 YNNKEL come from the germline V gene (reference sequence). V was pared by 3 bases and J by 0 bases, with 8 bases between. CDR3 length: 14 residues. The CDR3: CASSQKTVNTEAFF. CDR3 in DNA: TGTGCCAGCAGCCAGAAGACGGTGAACACTGAAGCTTTCTTT.

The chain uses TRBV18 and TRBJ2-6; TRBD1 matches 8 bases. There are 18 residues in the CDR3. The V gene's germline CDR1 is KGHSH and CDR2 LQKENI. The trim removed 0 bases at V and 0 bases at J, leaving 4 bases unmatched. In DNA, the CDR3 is TGTGCCAGCTCACCACCGGACAGGGCACTCTCTGGGGCCAACGTCCTGACTTTC. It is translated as CASSPPDRALSGANVLTF.